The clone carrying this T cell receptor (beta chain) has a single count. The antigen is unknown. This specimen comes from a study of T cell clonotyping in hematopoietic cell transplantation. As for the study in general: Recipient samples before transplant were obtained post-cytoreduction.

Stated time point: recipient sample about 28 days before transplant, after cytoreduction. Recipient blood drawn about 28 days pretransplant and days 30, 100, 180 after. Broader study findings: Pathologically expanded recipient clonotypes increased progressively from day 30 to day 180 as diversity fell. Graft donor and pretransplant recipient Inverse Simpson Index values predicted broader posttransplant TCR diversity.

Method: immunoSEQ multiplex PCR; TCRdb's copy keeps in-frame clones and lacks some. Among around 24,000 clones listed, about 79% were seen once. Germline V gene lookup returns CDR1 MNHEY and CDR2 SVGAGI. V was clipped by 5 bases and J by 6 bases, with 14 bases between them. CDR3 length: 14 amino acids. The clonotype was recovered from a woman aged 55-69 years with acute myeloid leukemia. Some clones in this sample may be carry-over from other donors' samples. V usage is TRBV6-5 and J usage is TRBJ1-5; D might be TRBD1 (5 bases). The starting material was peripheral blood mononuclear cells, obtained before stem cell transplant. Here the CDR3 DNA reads TGTGCCAGCAGTAGGGGCCTCCCGGGTCAGCCCCAGCATTTT. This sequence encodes CASSRGLPGQPQHF.